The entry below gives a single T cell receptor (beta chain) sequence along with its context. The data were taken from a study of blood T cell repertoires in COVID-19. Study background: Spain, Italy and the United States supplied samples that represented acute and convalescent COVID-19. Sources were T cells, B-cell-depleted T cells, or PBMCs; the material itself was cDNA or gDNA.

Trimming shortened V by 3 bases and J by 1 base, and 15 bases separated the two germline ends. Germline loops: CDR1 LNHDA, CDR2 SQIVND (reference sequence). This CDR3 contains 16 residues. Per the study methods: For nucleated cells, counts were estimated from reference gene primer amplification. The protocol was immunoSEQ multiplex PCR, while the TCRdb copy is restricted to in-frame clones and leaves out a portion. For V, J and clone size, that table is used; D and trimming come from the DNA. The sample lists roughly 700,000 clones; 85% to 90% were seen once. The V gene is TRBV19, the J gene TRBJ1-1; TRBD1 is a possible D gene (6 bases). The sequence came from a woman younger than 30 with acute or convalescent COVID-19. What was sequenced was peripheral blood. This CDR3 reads CASSIGRGAANTEAFF. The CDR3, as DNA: TGTGCCAGTAGTATCGGACGGGGGGCGGCGAACACTGAAGCTTTCTTT.